The clone carrying this TCR beta chain was seen at least ten times. Its antigen is not known. The source of the sample is a study of breast tumors, draining lymph nodes, adjacent tissues. The CDR3 sequence is 11 residues long. Trimming removed 2 bases from V and 6 bases from J, with 2 bases in between. Study-wide points: The lymph node origin of tumor T cells was framed as consistent with a hypothesis, not demonstrated. Tumor TCR diversity was below lymph nodes but above nontumor tissue. Tumor and nontumor repertoires were significantly more similar in luminal-like than in basal-like breast cancer. Findings are consistent with lymph node origin and intratumoral expansion of most tumor T cells.

TCRdb used MiXCR to reprocess the multiplex PCR reads, holding one entry per CDR3 protein. Of 66,000 or so distinct CDR3 sequences in the sample, approximately 40% were seen once. This clonotype originated in a female donor with breast cancer. Some clones in this sample may be carry-over from other donors' samples. V usage is TRBV12-3 or TRBV12-4 and J usage is TRBJ2-1; no firm D call. Sequenced material: breast tumor tissue. CDR3 in amino acids: CASSLINEQFF. The CDR3 nucleotides read TGTGCCAGCAGTTTAATCAATGAGCAGTTCTTC.